The clone carrying this T cell receptor beta chain was seen repeatedly, ten times or more. The antigen is not known. Both TCR beta VDJ combination and CDR3 sequence profiling were carried out. Genomic DNA was the template for this profiling. TCRdb fed the reads into MiXCR, producing one record per CDR3 protein. The repertoire has about 250,000 distinct CDR3 sequences, more than 40% of them found once; the top ten carry over 7.5%. CDR3 size: 13 residues. From germline, CDR1 is SGHVS and CDR2 FQNEAQ. V was trimmed by 2 bases and J by 8 bases, leaving 12 bases between them. This sample is part of a study of CD8+CD57+ T cells in acquired aplastic anemia. Study findings and constraints: The number of CD8+ CDR3 sequences shared by patients and controls was fewer than 35.

The authors sequenced patients whose flow cytometry had shown CD8+CD57+ cell expansion. No therapy had been given to the patients at the time of blood sampling. Sample: sorted CD4+, CD8+, or CD8+CD57+ T cells (not recorded which) from PBMCs. The chain recombines TRBV7-8 with TRBJ1-2, with D hard to call. The receptor comes from a human donor with aplastic anemia. The CDR3, as DNA: TGTGCCAGCAGCTTATCCTCAGTACGGGGCTACACCTTC. Translating it yields CASSLSSVRGYTF.